Listed below are T cell receptor beta chains from one sample, sequenced in a study of a mutant IDH1 vaccine in newly diagnosed glioma. These receptors have no identified antigens. Assay: immunoSEQ multiplex PCR; the TCRdb copy retains only in-frame clones and omits some. Found here are approximately 30,000 clones, roughly 79% of them singletons; the top ten hold approximately 8.5%. Sequenced material: PBMCs, taken from a glioma patient whose treatment included an IDH1 peptide vaccine. These receptors were obtained from a woman under 40 with glioma. Some clones in this sample may be carry-over from other donors' samples. CDR3s include the opening cysteine and the closing phenylalanine or tryptophan. A D gene is named only where the DNA matches it firmly. Part of the rows lack a size; the others show once, few, many or a class for expanded clones.

CDR3 length | J gene | clone size | V gene | D gene | CDR3 DNA | CDR3 protein
11 | TRBJ2-7 | NA | TRBV28 | NA | TGTGCCAGCACGAGCAGGGGCGAGCAGTACTTC | CASTSRGEQYF
12 | TRBJ1-5 | NA | TRBV6-6 | NA | TGTGCCAGCAGTAACAGTAATCAGCCCCAGCATTTT | CASSNSNQPQHF
13 | TRBJ2-5 | NA | TRBV25-1 | NA | TGTGCCAGCAGTGCCAGGGTGGTCGAGACCCAGTACTTC | CASSARVVETQYF
15 | TRBJ2-7 | NA | TRBV2 | NA | TGTGCCAGCATTGATGAGTTGCGGATCTCCTACGAGCAGTACTTC | CASIDELRISYEQYF
12 | TRBJ2-7 | NA | TRBV2 | TRBD1 | TGTGCCAGCAGCGGGGACAGTTACGAGCAGTACTTC | CASSGDSYEQYF
14 | TRBJ2-3 | few | TRBV7-9 | NA | TGTGCCAGCAGCCTAGAGGCTACCCCAGATACGCAGTATTTT | CASSLEATPDTQYF
13 | TRBJ2-1 | NA | TRBV30 | NA | TGTGCCTGGGCCGCGGGGCTAGATGATGAGCAGTTCTTC | CAWAAGLDDEQFF
16 | TRBJ2-3 | NA | TRBV7-2 | TRBD1 | TGTGCCAGCAGCCGAATGTGGGACAGGGGCACAGATACGCAGTATTTT | CASSRMWDRGTDTQYF
13 | TRBJ1-4 | NA | TRBV29-1 | NA | TGCAGCGTTAGGGAGGCGGGAAAAGAAAAACTGTTTTTT | CSVREAGKEKLFF
14 | TRBJ2-5 | NA | TRBV11-2 | TRBD1 | TGTGCCAGCAGCCCCAGGGGGATCTCCGAGACCCAGTACTTC | CASSPRGISETQYF
14 | TRBJ2-7 | NA | TRBV7-9 | NA | TGTGCCAGCAGCCGCCCAGGAGTCTCCTACGAGCAGTACTTC | CASSRPGVSYEQYF
15 | TRBJ2-5 | NA | TRBV6-5 | TRBD2 | TGTGCCAGCAGTCTAGCGGGAGCCCCCCAAGAGACCCAGTACTTC | CASSLAGAPQETQYF
13 | TRBJ1-1 | NA | TRBV7-2 | NA | TGTGCCAGCAGCCCTCGCCGGGATTCCGAAGCTTTCTTT | CASSPRRDSEAFF
15 | TRBJ1-1 | NA | TRBV27 | NA | TGTGCCAGCAGTTTATCGCCCGCAGGGCGCGCTGAAGCTTTCTTT | CASSLSPAGRAEAFF
14 | TRBJ2-5 | NA | TRBV7-9 | TRBD2 | TGTGCCAGCAGCTTACGAAGGGGAGGGGAGACCCAGTACTTC | CASSLRRGGETQYF
13 | TRBJ1-1 | few | TRBV2 | NA | TGTGCCAGCAGTGACAAGTTTCCGGAGGGAGCTTTCTTT | CASSDKFPEGAFF
16 | TRBJ1-3 | NA | TRBV7-8 | NA | TGTGCCAGCAGCCGGGGGGGCAGGAGCTCTGGAAACACCATATATTTT | CASSRGGRSSGNTIYF
15 | TRBJ1-1 | NA | TRBV6-1 | TRBD1 | TGTGCCAGCAGTGGATTACCTCACAGGGGCCGCGAAGCTTTCTTT | CASSGLPHRGREAFF
15 | TRBJ2-3 | NA | TRBV29-1 | TRBD1 | TGCAGCGTTGAGGGGGTCGGGACAGCCACAGATACGCAGTATTTT | CSVEGVGTATDTQYF
17 | TRBJ2-1 | NA | TRBV7-8 | NA | TGTGCCAGCAGCGGGGGGGCGGGGCCGAGCTCCTACAATGAGCAGTTCTTC | CASSGGAGPSSYNEQFF
14 | TRBJ2-3 | once | TRBV29-1 | NA | TGCAGCGCCCAGCTTGGGGGGCTCACAGATACGCAGTATTTT | CSAQLGGLTDTQYF
15 | TRBJ2-6 | NA | TRBV14 | NA | TGTGCCAGCAGCCTACAGGAGTGGGGGGCCAACGTCCTGACTTTC | CASSLQEWGANVLTF
16 | TRBJ2-2 | NA | TRBV6-5 | NA | TGTGCCAGCAGTTACGGGAGGGGGCGCCGGACCGGGGAGCTGTTTTTT | CASSYGRGRRTGELFF
15 | TRBJ1-5 | NA | TRBV6-9 | NA | TGTGCCAGCACTCAACTCGGGAGAAGCAATCAGCCCCAGCATTTT | CASTQLGRSNQPQHF
15 | TRBJ1-2 | NA | TRBV15 | NA | TGTGCCACCAGCAGAGGGACAGAAGAGTACTATGGCTACACCTTC | CATSRGTEEYYGYTF
15 | TRBJ1-2 | NA | TRBV4-1 | NA | TGCGCCAGCAGCCAAGGCCCTAGTGGGGTCTATGGCTACACCTTC | CASSQGPSGVYGYTF
15 | TRBJ2-1 | NA | TRBV19 | NA | TGTGCCAGTAGTATTGAGCGGGCCTACGACAATGAGCAGTTCTTC | CASSIERAYDNEQFF
13 | TRBJ1-1 | NA | TRBV28 | NA | TGTGCCAGCATTTTCTCAGGGATCACTGAAGCTTTCTTT | CASIFSGITEAFF
13 | TRBJ2-7 | NA | TRBV5-6 | NA | TGTGCCAGCAGTCCAGGACCGACTAGGGTGCAGTACTTC | CASSPGPTRVQYF
12 | TRBJ2-7 | NA | TRBV27 | NA | TGTGCCAGCTATAGAGGGGGATACGAGCAGTACTTC | CASYRGGYEQYF
14 | TRBJ1-4 | NA | TRBV7-9 | TRBD1 | TGTGCCAGCAGCTTGACAGGGGGCAGTGAAAAACTGTTTTTT | CASSLTGGSEKLFF
13 | TRBJ1-1 | NA | TRBV27 | NA | TGTGCCAGCAGTCAGGTGGCGTACACTGAAGCTTTCTTT | CASSQVAYTEAFF
14 | TRBJ1-1 | large | TRBV19 | NA | TGTGCCAGTAGCGTCGGGACGGGGAGCCCTGAAGCTTTCTTT | CASSVGTGSPEAFF
17 | TRBJ2-2 | NA | TRBV2 | TRBD1 | TGTGCCAGCACCCACAAAGGGGGGACAGGGAACACCGGGGAGCTGTTTTTT | CASTHKGGTGNTGELFF
16 | TRBJ2-7 | NA | TRBV5-1 | TRBD1 | TGCGCCAGCAGCTTGGGAGGGGGACAGGGGGCCTCCGAGCAGTACTTC | CASSLGGGQGASEQYF
13 | TRBJ2-5 | NA | TRBV11-3 | NA | TGTGCCAGCAGCTTGGGAGAACAAGAGACCCAGTACTTC | CASSLGEQETQYF
15 | TRBJ2-7 | NA | TRBV28 | TRBD1 | TGTGCCAGCAGAGGGCCCCGGGACAGGTCCTACGAGCAGTACTTC | CASRGPRDRSYEQYF
13 | TRBJ1-2 | NA | TRBV15 | NA | TGTGCCACCAGCGAGCCCAGCATCTATGGCTACACCTTC | CATSEPSIYGYTF
14 | TRBJ1-1 | NA | TRBV7-8 | NA | TGTGCCAGCAGCTTATTTACCATGAACACTGAAGCTTTCTTT | CASSLFTMNTEAFF
9 | TRBJ1-2 | NA | TRBV20-1 | NA | TGCAGTGCTGTCATGGGCTACACCTTC | CSAVMGYTF
13 | TRBJ1-1 | NA | TRBV2 | TRBD1 | TGTGCCAGCACCTGGGGGACAGGGACTGAAGCTTTCTTT | CASTWGTGTEAFF
12 | TRBJ1-1 | few | TRBV7-8 | NA | TGTGCCAGCAGCTTACAAAACACTGAAGCTTTCTTT | CASSLQNTEAFF
13 | TRBJ2-1 | few | TRBV19 | TRBD2 | TGTGCCAGCGCTCAAGCGGGAGGTCGCGAGCAGTTCTTC | CASAQAGGREQFF
18 | TRBJ2-1 | NA | TRBV7-2 | TRBD2 | TGTGCCAGCAGCTTCCCAGTGGGGGGGACTAGTGCCTTCAATGAGCAGTTCTTC | CASSFPVGGTSAFNEQFF
13 | TRBJ2-7 | NA | TRBV25-1 | TRBD1 | TGTGCCAGCACCCAGGGGGCGTACTACGAGCAGTACTTC | CASTQGAYYEQYF
18 | TRBJ2-1 | NA | TRBV7-9 | NA | TGTGCCAGCAGGCTACTGGGAGGCAAAAGGACCTCCTACAATGAGCAGTTCTTC | CASRLLGGKRTSYNEQFF
13 | TRBJ1-4 | NA | TRBV10-3 | TRBD1 | TGTGCCACCGCCGGGACAGGGGCTGAAAAACTGTTTTTT | CATAGTGAEKLFF
15 | TRBJ2-7 | once | TRBV5-1 | NA | TGCGCCAGCAGCTTGGCCGAGGGGAAGATATACGAGCAGTACTTC | CASSLAEGKIYEQYF
15 | TRBJ2-5 | NA | TRBV7-8 | TRBD1 | TGTGCCAGCAGCTCCTACAGGGGGGACGGGGAGACCCAGTACTTC | CASSSYRGDGETQYF
17 | TRBJ2-3 | NA | TRBV4-1 | TRBD2 | TGCGCCAGCAGCCCCCTTCAGACTAGCGGGAACCCAGATACGCAGTATTTT | CASSPLQTSGNPDTQYF
17 | TRBJ2-1 | few | TRBV29-1 | TRBD2 | TGCAGCGTTCGGGGGGCGCCTAGCGGGAAGAAGAAGAATGAGCAGTTCTTC | CSVRGAPSGKKKNEQFF
17 | TRBJ2-7 | NA | TRBV4-2 | TRBD2 | TGTGCCAGCAGCCAAGGACTAGCGGGAGGGCCAAACTGCGAGCAGTACTTC | CASSQGLAGGPNCEQYF
14 | TRBJ2-5 | NA | TRBV6-5 | TRBD1 | TGTGCCAGCAGTTACGTGACAGGGGGGGGGACCCAGTACTTC | CASSYVTGGGTQYF
15 | TRBJ2-3 | NA | TRBV27 | TRBD2 | TGTGCCAGCAGGGAGAGCGGGAGGTTCACAGATACGCAGTATTTT | CASRESGRFTDTQYF
13 | TRBJ2-1 | NA | TRBV6-6 | TRBD2 | TGTGCCAGCACTACGCGGGAGAGATACGAGCAGTTCTTC | CASTTRERYEQFF
13 | TRBJ1-3 | NA | TRBV18 | NA | TGTGCCAGCTCACCTAGCTCTGGAAACACCATATATTTT | CASSPSSGNTIYF
14 | TRBJ2-7 | few | TRBV19 | NA | TGTGCCAGTAGTCTCACAGGTGTCTCCCACGAGCAGTACTTC | CASSLTGVSHEQYF
16 | TRBJ2-5 | once | TRBV5-4 | NA | TGTGCCAGCAGCCATTCTCCTGCGGGCTCCCAAGAGACCCAGTACTTC | CASSHSPAGSQETQYF
15 | TRBJ1-5 | few | TRBV2 | NA | TGTGCCAGCAGTTACCAGGCTAGGGGCAATCAGCCCCAGCATTTT | CASSYQARGNQPQHF